This TCR beta chain was recorded in a study of identical twins. Study results and limitations: Abundant beta clonotypes from cord blood bore fewer insertions; memory repertoires lacked this pattern. Conclusions were based on cross-sectional statistical analysis, without following the same donors.

The germline V gene encodes CDR1 SGHAT and CDR2 FQNNGV. V shed 6 bases and J shed 7 bases, with 22 bases lying between them. This CDR3 comprises 16 residues. TCRdb ran MiXCR on the 5' RACE reads and lists one entry per CDR3 protein. The top ten hold less than 4% of the sample, which has 250,000 or so distinct CDR3 sequences, around 8.3% seen once. This clonotype showed up many times. No antigen is known for it. All donors comprised healthy Caucasians. This sample also belongs to another study, concerning yellow fever vaccine responses in identical twins.

Sequencing was done on a sample of CD8+ T cells sorted from blood. The chain recombines TRBV11-2 with TRBJ2-1, with D possibly TRBD2 on 6 matching bases. The source is a woman under 30 in good health. Here the CDR3 DNA reads TGTGCCAGCAGTCGAAACCGGGACTTAGCCCTGAATGAGCAGTTCTTC. This gives the protein CASSRNRDLALNEQFF.